These 32 T cell receptor beta chains share one sample of origin, sequenced in a study of blood T cell repertoires in COVID-19. Measured with immunoSEQ multiplex PCR; TCRdb has only the in-frame clones, and not every one. This table has under 300,000 clones, roughly 90% appearing once. Input material: PBMCs or T cells enriched from blood (not recorded which). These receptors all stem from a woman aged 25 to 39 with acute COVID-19.

As for this clone: Other nucleotide sequences in the sample specify the same CDR3. V and J are TRBV4-3 and TRBJ2-7; tentatively, D is TRBD1 (5 bases). The CDR3 has 13 amino acids. The V end lost 4 bases, the J end lost 2 bases, and 9 bases lay between the germline ends. Per germline, CDR1 LGHNA and CDR2 YSLEER. The CDR3 spells CASSPGRAYEQYF. CDR3 DNA: TGCGCCAGCAGCCCCGGCAGGGCCTACGAGCAGTACTTC.

The chain recombines TRBV6-5 with TRBJ1-2; TRBD1 is a possible D gene (5 bases). V shed 5 bases and J shed 8 bases, with 18 bases lying between them. CDR1 and CDR2 (germline): MNHEY, SVGAGI. The CDR3 covers 14 residues. This CDR3 is CASSPRQWVGGYTF. The CDR3 coding sequence is TGTGCCAGCAGTCCCCGACAGTGGGTAGGCGGCTACACCTTC.

The chain employs TRBV19 and TRBJ1-6, with 7 bases fitting TRBD1. V was clipped by 5 bases and J by 5 bases; unmatched bases: 15. The V gene's germline CDR1 is LNHDA and CDR2 SQIVND (reference sequence). The CDR3 covers 18 residues. The CDR3 spells CASSGGPGQQRNNSPLHF. CDR3 coding DNA: TGTGCCAGTAGTGGAGGTCCGGGACAGCAACGCAATAATTCACCCCTCCACTTT.

CDR3: CASSPGGGKTEAFF. The CDR3 nucleotides read TGTGCCAGCAGCCCCGGGGGGGGTAAAACTGAAGCTTTCTTT. The chain recombines TRBV7-9 with TRBJ1-1; tentative D call: TRBD1 (5 bases). The CDR3 covers 14 residues. V was shortened by 5 bases and J by 5 bases, with 15 bases between the two germline ends. Germline CDR1 reads SEHNR; CDR2 reads FQNEAQ (reference sequence).

This clone was observed a single time. This chain uses TRBV6-5 with TRBJ2-1; unclear D gene. The CDR3 contains 14 residues. V was shortened by 11 bases and J by 0 bases, with 14 bases between the two germline ends. CDR1 MNHEY and CDR2 SVGAGI come from the germline V gene. The CDR3 DNA reads TGTGCCTCTCAACTCGGTAGCTCCTACAATGAGCAGTTCTTC. As protein: CASQLGSSYNEQFF.

V gene TRBV12-5 combines with J gene TRBJ1-5, with 9 bases matching TRBD1. Germline V lookup: CDR1 LGHNT, CDR2 FRNRAP. V was pared by 6 bases and J by 4 bases, with 7 bases of the junction left unmatched. This CDR3 has 15 residues. The CDR3 DNA is TGTGCTAGTGGACCTACAGGGGGCGGTAATCAGCCCCAGCATTTT. Residues: CASGPTGGGNQPQHF.

The J gene is TRBJ2-7, the V gene TRBV18; D remains ambiguous. Trimming removed 3 bases at V and 6 bases at J, with 12 bases between. The CDR3 has 13 amino acids. Germline CDR1 KGHSH, CDR2 LQKENI. CDR3 sequence reads: CASSPSIAGEQYF. The CDR3 coding sequence is TGTGCCAGCTCACCCTCCATAGCTGGCGAGCAGTACTTC.

The chain is built from TRBV9 and TRBJ2-3; the match to TRBD2 covers 8 bases. In germline, CDR1 is SGDLS, CDR2 YYNGEE. CDR3 length: 14 residues. V lost 4 bases and J lost 1; bases outside the gene matches: 2. Here the CDR3 DNA reads TGTGCCAGCAGCCCGACTAGCGGCACAGATACGCAGTATTTT. Translated: CASSPTSGTDTQYF.

The chain is built from TRBV30 and TRBJ1-5; D remains ambiguous. Trimming removed 2 bases at V and 5 bases at J, with 7 bases between. The CDR3 is made up of 12 amino acids. Germline-derived CDR1 and CDR2 are GTSNPN and SVGIG (reference sequence). CDR3 in DNA: TGTGCCTGGAGTCCGAGTGATCAGCCCCAGCATTTT. It encodes CAWSPSDQPQHF.

In this sample, this clone turned up a few times. V and J are TRBV2 and TRBJ1-1; D is unresolved. Trimming cost V 7 bases and J 6 bases, with 9 bases left between them. This CDR3 is built from 11 residues. The germline CDR1 and CDR2 sequences are SNHLY and FYNNEI. The CDR3 sequence is CASMSSAEAFF. Written as DNA, the CDR3 is TGTGCCAGCATGTCGTCGGCTGAAGCTTTCTTT.

This chain uses TRBV18 with TRBJ2-3; a possible D gene is TRBD1 (5 bases). Trimming shortened V by 3 bases and J by 2 bases, and 12 bases separated the two germline ends. The CDR3 loop spans 15 amino acids. Germline-derived CDR1 and CDR2 are KGHSH and LQKENI. The CDR3: CASSPSDRFTDTQYF. For the CDR3, the DNA is TGTGCCAGCTCACCCTCCGACAGATTCACAGATACGCAGTATTTT.

The rearrangement uses TRBV5-1 and TRBJ1-2; the D gene is possibly TRBD1 (5 bases). The germline gives CDR1 SGHRS, CDR2 YFSETQ. The CDR3 totals 14 residues. The ends were cut back, 2 bases at V and 6 bases at J, with 14 bases in the middle. CDR3 amino acids: CASSFPPVGDGYTF. DNA of the CDR3: TGCGCCAGCAGCTTTCCTCCCGTAGGGGATGGCTACACCTTC.

Only one count was recorded for this clone. The rearrangement links TRBV4-1 to TRBJ2-5; 7 nucleotides match TRBD1. This CDR3 is 17 amino acids long. Germline CDR1 is MGHRA and CDR2 is YSYEKL. Unmatched junction bases numbered 14, after V lost 2 bases and J lost 5 bases. The CDR3 DNA is TGCGCCAGCAGCCAACAACCGGACACAGGGGCGAGGGAGACCCAGTACTTC. This gives the protein CASSQQPDTGARETQYF.

The chain combines TRBV6-5 with TRBJ2-7, with D perhaps TRBD1 (6 bases). This CDR3 is built from 14 residues. Germline V gene data show CDR1 as MNHEY and CDR2 as SVGAGI. V was shortened by 5 bases and J by 2 bases, with 13 bases between the two germline ends. CDR3 in DNA: TGTGCCAGCAGTATCCAGACAGGACCCTACGAGCAGTACTTC. Translating gives CASSIQTGPYEQYF.

The rearrangement uses TRBV15 and TRBJ1-1; a possible D gene is TRBD1 (5 bases). Germline V gene lookup returns CDR1 LNHNV and CDR2 YYDKDF (reference sequence). The length of the CDR3 is 15 residues. V lost 1 base and J 1 base, leaving 10 bases between the germline ends. CDR3 bases: TGTGCCACCAGCAGAGCAAACCAGGGGAACACTGAAGCTTTCTTT. Protein: CATSRANQGNTEAFF.

V gene TRBV13 combines with J gene TRBJ2-4, with 14 bases identical to TRBD2. The CDR3 loop spans 21 amino acids. Germline V CDR1 and CDR2: PRHDT, FYEKMQ (reference sequence). J lost 0 bases, V lost 4 bases, and 14 bases had no gene match. CDR3 DNA: TGTGCCAGCAGCTCGGGACTAGCGGGGGACTACGCAACTCTAGCCAAAAACATTCAGTACTTC. It specifies CASSSGLAGDYATLAKNIQYF. Looking up the rest from reference TRBV13 and TRBJ2-4 gives the full variable domain: AAGVIQSPRHLIKEKRETATLKCYPIPRHDTVYWYQQGPGQDPQFLISFYEKMQSDKGSIPDRFSAQQFSDYHSELNMSSLELGDSALYFCASSSGLAGDYATLAKNIQYFGAGTRLSVL.

V usage is TRBV9 and J usage is TRBJ2-2; possible D gene TRBD2, 6 bases. Germline CDR1 and CDR2: SGDLS and YYNGEE. V was clipped by 3 bases and J by 0 bases, with 15 bases between them. The length of the CDR3 is 17 residues. The CDR3 DNA reads as TGTGCCAGCAGCGCGGGGGTTGTCCTAGCGAACACCGGGGAGCTGTTTTTT. It yields the protein CASSAGVVLANTGELFF. The whole variable domain, filled in from reference TRBV9 and TRBJ2-2, reads DSGVTQTPKHLITATGQRVTLRCSPRSGDLSVYWYQQSLDQGLQFLIQYYNGEERAKGNILERFSAQQFPDLHSELNLSSLELGDSALYFCASSAGVVLANTGELFFGEGSRLTVL.

This sequence joins TRBV5-4 and TRBJ2-3; tentatively, D is TRBD2 (5 bases). Germline CDR1 SGHNT, CDR2 YYREEE (reference sequence). Trimming stripped 4 bases from V and 2 bases from J, with 14 bases between. This CDR3 has 15 residues. CDR3 bases: TGTGCCAGCAGCCGAGTGGGAGAGATCACAGATACGCAGTATTTT. Protein: CASSRVGEITDTQYF.

This sequence joins TRBV7-2 and TRBJ1-2; possible D gene TRBD1, 6 bases. V was clipped by 5 bases and J by 2 bases, with 18 bases between them. Per germline, CDR1 SGHTA and CDR2 FQGNSA. The CDR3 is made up of 16 amino acids. CDR3 sequence: CASSVQRTARNYGYTF. The CDR3, as DNA: TGTGCCAGCAGCGTACAGCGGACAGCTAGAAACTATGGCTACACCTTC.

The chain has TRBV5-1 and TRBJ1-1; no reliable D call. The length of the CDR3 is 14 residues. Germline V gives CDR1 SGHRS, CDR2 YFSETQ. The ends were cut back, 4 bases at V and 0 bases at J, with 10 bases in the middle. In nucleotides, the CDR3 is TGCGCCAGCAGCACACAAACGATGAACACTGAAGCTTTCTTT. This sequence encodes CASSTQTMNTEAFF.

The chain joins TRBV19 to TRBJ1-5; TRBD1 might be the D (6 bases). CDR3 size: 18 residues. Trimming pared 1 base from V and 1 base from J, leaving 17 bases between. The germline V gene has CDR1 LNHDA and CDR2 SQIVND (reference sequence). The CDR3 DNA follows: TGTGCCAGTAGTATAGTGAGCGGGGGGCTCTTGAGCAATCAGCCCCAGCATTTT. This sequence encodes CASSIVSGGLLSNQPQHF.

This chain links TRBV19 with TRBJ2-1, with a possible D match to TRBD1 (5 bases). V gave up 1 base and J gave up 5 bases, with 9 bases separating them. Germline CDR1 is LNHDA and CDR2 is SQIVND (reference sequence). This CDR3 spans 14 amino acids. The CDR3 sequence is CASSIGTWHNEQFF. The CDR3 DNA reads as TGTGCCAGTAGTATAGGGACATGGCACAATGAGCAGTTCTTC.

This rearrangement joins TRBV18 to TRBJ2-7, with 7 nucleotides matching TRBD2. The V and J ends lost 3 bases and 2 bases, in that order; junction bases with no gene match: 7. Germline loops: CDR1 KGHSH, CDR2 LQKENI. The CDR3 totals 15 residues. The CDR3 loop reads CASSPRGAGPYEQYF. CDR3 coding DNA: TGTGCCAGCTCACCTCGGGGAGCGGGACCCTACGAGCAGTACTTC.

The V and J genes are TRBV9 and TRBJ2-5, with 8 bases identical to TRBD2. J lost 3 bases, V lost 0 bases, and 10 bases had no gene match. Germline CDR1 reads SGDLS; CDR2 reads YYNGEE. CDR3 size: 17 residues. CDR3 in DNA: TGTGCCAGCAGCGTAGATGCGGGAGGATTGAGAAAAGAGACCCAGTACTTC. It is translated as CASSVDAGGLRKETQYF.

The gene calls are TRBV24-1 and TRBJ1-5; D possibly corresponds to TRBD1 (5 bases). This CDR3 comprises 19 residues. V was clipped by 6 bases and J by 0 bases, with 23 bases between them. Germline V gene sequence: CDR1 KGHDR, CDR2 SFDVKD. The CDR3 nucleotides read TGTGCCACCAGTCATGTCAGGGCAGGCGAAACAGATAGCAATCAGCCCCAGCATTTT. Residues: CATSHVRAGETDSNQPQHF.

The chain is built from TRBV28 and TRBJ2-4; D might be TRBD2 (5 bases). V was clipped by 3 bases and J by 0 bases, with 12 bases between them. This CDR3 is built from 16 residues. The V gene's germline CDR1 is MDHEN and CDR2 SYDVKM. CDR3 DNA: TGTGCCAGCAGTTTTCGGCGGACTCTAGCCAAAAACATTCAGTACTTC. The encoded protein is CASSFRRTLAKNIQYF.

The rearrangement joins TRBV14 to TRBJ1-5, with D unclear. There are 16 residues in the CDR3. Germline V gene lookup returns CDR1 SGHDN and CDR2 FVKESK. The germline V and J ends were trimmed by 0 bases and 2 bases, with 11 bases remaining between them. The CDR3 DNA sequence: TGTGCCAGCAGCCAAGATGGCCAGGCCGGCAATCAGCCCCAGCATTTT. Its protein is CASSQDGQAGNQPQHF. The whole variable domain, remainder taken from reference TRBV14 and TRBJ1-5, is EAGVTQFPSHSVIEKGQTVTLRCDPISGHDNLYWYRRVMGKEIKFLLHFVKESKQDESGMPNNRFLAERTGGTYSTLKVQPAELEDSGVYFCASSQDGQAGNQPQHFGDGTRLSIL.

This clone occurred once. The chain joins TRBV15 to TRBJ2-1; the match to TRBD1 covers 7 bases. The CDR3 has 15 residues. Per the germline V gene, CDR1 is LNHNV and CDR2 is YYDKDF (reference sequence). V was clipped by 5 bases and J by 3 bases; unmatched bases: 7. CDR3 sequence: CATSLDRSSYNEQFF. The CDR3 DNA is TGTGCCACCAGCCTGGACAGGTCGAGCTACAATGAGCAGTTCTTC. Combining the CDR3 with reference TRBV15 and TRBJ2-1 gives the whole variable domain DAMVIQNPRYQVTQFGKPVTLSCSQTLNHNVMYWYQQKSSQAPKLLFHYYDKDFNNEADTPDNFQSRRPNTSFCFLDIRSPGLGDTAMYLCATSLDRSSYNEQFFGPGTRLTVL.

The J gene is TRBJ1-2, the V gene TRBV6-5; D remains ambiguous. The germline V and J ends were trimmed by 2 bases and 2 bases, with 6 bases remaining between them. This CDR3 spans 13 amino acids. Germline assignment: CDR1 MNHEY and CDR2 SVGAGI. In DNA, the CDR3 is TGTGCCAGCAGTTACGAGGGAAACTATGGCTACACCTTC. Protein sequence: CASSYEGNYGYTF.

This clone was seen a single time. The V call is TRBV7-2, the J call TRBJ2-1; a possible D gene is TRBD2 (6 bases). The germline CDR1 and CDR2 sequences are SGHTA and FQGNSA. Trimming stripped 1 base from V and 2 bases from J, with 6 bases between. This CDR3 contains 14 residues. The CDR3 nucleotides are TGTGCCAGCAGCTTAGGGACTACCTACAATGAGCAGTTCTTC. Translation: CASSLGTTYNEQFF.

This clone was observed once. The chain carries TRBV28 and TRBJ2-7; 9 bases align to TRBD2. Germline values: CDR1 MDHEN, CDR2 SYDVKM. This CDR3 has 14 amino acids. Losses at the gene ends were 6 bases for V and 4 bases for J; bases not matched to a gene: 7. This CDR3 reads CASSLTSGGYEQYF. The CDR3, as DNA: TGTGCCAGCAGCTTGACTAGCGGAGGATACGAGCAGTACTTC. The full variable domain, with the rest looked up from reference TRBV28 and TRBJ2-7, is DVKVTQSSRYLVKRTGEKVFLECVQDMDHENMFWYRQDPGLGLRLIYFSYDVKMKEKGDIPEGYSVSREKKERFSLILESASTNQTSMYLCASSLTSGGYEQYFGPGTRLTVT.

This sequence joins TRBV10-3 and TRBJ1-4; D may be TRBD1 (5 bases). The CDR3 is made up of 14 amino acids. Trimming pared 10 bases from V and 3 bases from J, leaving 15 bases between. Germline-derived CDR1 and CDR2 are ENHRY and SYGVKD. The CDR3 DNA sequence: TGTGCCACCGGAGGGTTAGGGGCTAATGAAAAACTGTTTTTT. Its translation: CATGGLGANEKLFF.